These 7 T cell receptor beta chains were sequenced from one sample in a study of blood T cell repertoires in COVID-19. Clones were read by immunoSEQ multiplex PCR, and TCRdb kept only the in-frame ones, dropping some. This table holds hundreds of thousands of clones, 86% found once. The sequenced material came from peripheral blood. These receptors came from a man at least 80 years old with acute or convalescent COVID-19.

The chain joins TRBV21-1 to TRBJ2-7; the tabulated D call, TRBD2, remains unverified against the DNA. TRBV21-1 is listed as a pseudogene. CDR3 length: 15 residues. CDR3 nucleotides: TGTGCCAGCAGACGGGAAAGGACTAGTGTCTACGAGCAGTACTTC. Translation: CASRRERTSVYEQYF.

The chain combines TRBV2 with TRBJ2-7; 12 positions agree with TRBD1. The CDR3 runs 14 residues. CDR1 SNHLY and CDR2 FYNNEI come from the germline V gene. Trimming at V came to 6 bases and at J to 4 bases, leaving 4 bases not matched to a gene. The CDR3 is CASSRDRGRYEQYF. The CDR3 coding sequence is TGTGCCAGCAGCCGGGACAGGGGGCGGTACGAGCAGTACTTC. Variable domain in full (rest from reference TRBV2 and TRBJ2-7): EPEVTQTPSHQVTQMGQEVILRCVPISNHLYFYWYRQILGQKVEFLVSFYNNEISEKSEIFDDQFSVERPDGSNFTLKIRSTKLEDSAMYFCASSRDRGRYEQYFGPGTRLTVT.

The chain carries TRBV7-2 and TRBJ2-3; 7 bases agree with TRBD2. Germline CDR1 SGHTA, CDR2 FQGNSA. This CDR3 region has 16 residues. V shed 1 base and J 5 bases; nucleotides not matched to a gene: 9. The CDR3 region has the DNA TGTGCCAGCAGCTTAGGGGGCGGGAGAGTTCAAGATACGCAGTATTTT. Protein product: CASSLGGGRVQDTQYF.

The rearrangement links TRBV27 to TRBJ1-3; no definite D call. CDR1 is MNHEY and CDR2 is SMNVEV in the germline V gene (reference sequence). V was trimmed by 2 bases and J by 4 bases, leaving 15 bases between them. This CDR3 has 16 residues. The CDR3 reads CASSLRWRKEGNTIYF. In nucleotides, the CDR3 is TGTGCCAGCAGTTTAAGGTGGCGGAAGGAGGGAAACACCATATATTTT.

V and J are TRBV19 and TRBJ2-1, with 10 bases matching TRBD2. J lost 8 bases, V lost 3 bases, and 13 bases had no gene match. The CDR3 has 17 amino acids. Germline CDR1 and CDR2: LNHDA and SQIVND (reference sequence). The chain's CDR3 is CASSMWASGRSNDEQFF. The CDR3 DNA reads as TGTGCCAGTAGTATGTGGGCTAGCGGGAGAAGTAACGATGAGCAGTTCTTC.

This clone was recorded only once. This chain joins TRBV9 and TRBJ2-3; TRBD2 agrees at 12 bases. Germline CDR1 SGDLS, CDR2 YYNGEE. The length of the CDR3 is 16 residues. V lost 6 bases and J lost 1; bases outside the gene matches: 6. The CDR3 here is CASTPSGRVGTDTQYF. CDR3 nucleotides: TGTGCCAGCACTCCTAGCGGGAGGGTCGGCACAGATACGCAGTATTTT.

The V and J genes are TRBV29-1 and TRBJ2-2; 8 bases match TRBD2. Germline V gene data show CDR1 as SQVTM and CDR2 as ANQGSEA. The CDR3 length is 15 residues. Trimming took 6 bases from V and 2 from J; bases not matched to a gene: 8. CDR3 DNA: TGCAGCGTCACTTTAGCGGGAAGAAACACCGGGGAGCTGTTTTTT. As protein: CSVTLAGRNTGELFF.